This T cell receptor (beta chain) was retrieved from a study of control samples from healthy donors and cancer patients. The assay was immunoSEQ multiplex PCR, and TCRdb's table has in-frame clones only and misses some. This table has 15,000 to 20,000 clones, around 84% appearing once. The sample was PBMCs. The TCR sequence derives from a woman in her 70s with lung cancer.

CDR3 sequence (DNA): TGTGCCAGCAGCTTAGCAGGGCTTGTTGGCACAGATACGCAGTATTTT. Its translation: CASSLAGLVGTDTQYF. The chain employs TRBV7-3 and TRBJ2-3; maybe TRBD1 (5 bases). Trimming took 2 bases from V and 1 from J, leaving 13 bases between them. The CDR3 is 16 residues long. Germline V lookup: CDR1 SGHTA, CDR2 FQGTGA.